This TCR beta chain comes out of a study of blood T cell repertoires in COVID-19. At the level of the study: Collection of acute and convalescent COVID-19 samples took place in the United States, Italy and Spain.

TCRdb's table, derived via immunoSEQ multiplex PCR, lists solely in-frame clones and lacks some. This table holds roughly 250,000 clones, around 89% found once. J gave up 1 base and V 7 bases, and 5 bases lay outside the gene matches. CDR3 length: 15 amino acids. From germline, CDR1 is MDHEN and CDR2 SYDVKM. V gene TRBV28 combines with J gene TRBJ1-5; 9 bases map to TRBD1. Sequenced input: PBMCs or T cells enriched from blood (not recorded which). The receptor's source is a man in his forties or fifties who had recovered from COVID-19. CDR3 DNA: TGTGCCAGCAAAAAAACAGGGGGCAGCAATCAGCCCCAGCATTTT. Its protein is CASKKTGGSNQPQHF.